Listed below are T cell receptor beta chains from one sample, sequenced in a study of T cell responses to AZD1222 COVID-19 vaccine. TCRdb keeps only in-frame clones here, not all; method: immunoSEQ multiplex PCR. Of roughly 130,000 clones listed, more than 85% are singletons. Specimen: peripheral blood, collected on day 0 of AZD1222 vaccination. The receptor source for this set is an adult in good health. The CDR3 runs from the conserved cysteine through the conserved F or W. A D gene is named only where the DNA matches it firmly. Clone size is stated in some rows and not others, as once, few, many or a class when expanded.

18	TRBV7-9	.	TRBJ1-1	TRBD1	TGTGCCAGCAGCTCCGGGACAGGGGCTGGTACGTGGAACACTGAAGCTTTCTTT	CASSSGTGAGTWNTEAFF
14	TRBV27	once	TRBJ1-5	.	TGTGCCAGCAGCCTAACAGGGCCAAATCAGCCCCAGCATTTT	CASSLTGPNQPQHF
13	TRBV9	.	TRBJ1-2	TRBD1	TGTGCCAGCAGCGTGGGACAGGGATATGGCTACACCTTC	CASSVGQGYGYTF
14	TRBV5-1	.	TRBJ2-5	.	TGCGCCAGCAGCCCCTTAGGGCTGTCGGAGACCCAGTACTTC	CASSPLGLSETQYF
15	TRBV9	.	TRBJ2-3	TRBD2	TGTGCCAGCAACGAAGCGGGACCCGCCGGTGATACGCAGTATTTT	CASNEAGPAGDTQYF
11	TRBV5-1	.	TRBJ2-7	.	TGCGCCAGCAGCTTGGGAAACGAGCAGTACTTC	CASSLGNEQYF
17	TRBV13	.	TRBJ2-7	TRBD2	TGTGCCAGCAGCTTAGAGAGCGGGAGCGACATCCTAATCGAGCAGTACTTC	CASSLESGSDILIEQYF
15	TRBV30	.	TRBJ1-2	.	TGTGCCTGGAGTGCGCGATCTACAGGGAGATATGGCTACACCTTC	CAWSARSTGRYGYTF
13	TRBV28	.	TRBJ1-4	.	TGTGCCACAAAGGCAGGGCCTAATGAAAAACTGTTTTTT	CATKAGPNEKLFF
11	TRBV29-1	few	TRBJ1-2	TRBD1	TGCAGCGTCATACAGGGGAATGGCTACACCTTC	CSVIQGNGYTF
15	TRBV28	.	TRBJ2-5	.	TGTGCCAGCAGTTTAGTAGGGGGGAGGGGAGAGACCCAGTACTTC	CASSLVGGRGETQYF
12	TRBV7-9	.	TRBJ2-7	.	TGTGCCAGCAGCTTAGGAGCCTACGAGCAGTACTTC	CASSLGAYEQYF
13	TRBV10-3	.	TRBJ2-3	.	TGTGCCATCAGGGGTTATTGGGCAGATACGCAGTATTTT	CAIRGYWADTQYF
14	TRBV18	.	TRBJ2-5	TRBD2	TGTGCCAGCTCACCCGCCTCGGGGGGAGAGACCCAGTACTTC	CASSPASGGETQYF
17	TRBV19	.	TRBJ2-3	TRBD1	TGTGCCAGTAGTATCCCCGGGACAGGGGGCCACGTGGATACGCAGTATTTT	CASSIPGTGGHVDTQYF
14	TRBV7-3	.	TRBJ2-2	TRBD1	TGTGCCAGCAGCCGTTCAGGGGGTAGCGGGGAGCTGTTTTTT	CASSRSGGSGELFF
16	TRBV6-1	once	TRBJ1-4	.	TGTGCCAGCAGTGAAAGGGTGGCTGGTGGAAATGAAAAACTGTTTTTT	CASSERVAGGNEKLFF